The next 18 T cell receptor beta chains were all read from a single sample in a study of cytomegalovirus exposure and HLA in healthy donors. A multiplex PCR was run with 60 Vbeta primers and 13 Jbeta primers. Repertoires were generated with immunoSEQ multiplex PCR, while TCRdb's copy carries only in-frame clones and drops some. The sample totals 90,000 to 100,000 clones. The sample was PBMCs. The receptor source for this set is a woman aged 30 to 39 in good health and CMV-seronegative.

V usage is TRBV9 and J usage is TRBJ2-7; 7 bases agree with TRBD2. The CDR3 has 14 residues. Germline values: CDR1 SGDLS, CDR2 YYNGEE. V lost 8 bases and J lost 2; bases outside the gene matches: 10. Written as DNA, the CDR3 is TGTGCCAGTACTCCGGGACTATCAACCTACGAGCAGTACTTC. Translation gives CASTPGLSTYEQYF. Using reference TRBV9 and TRBJ2-7 for the parts outside the CDR3, the full variable domain is DSGVTQTPKHLITATGQRVTLRCSPRSGDLSVYWYQQSLDQGLQFLIQYYNGEERAKGNILERFSAQQFPDLHSELNLSSLELGDSALYFCASTPGLSTYEQYFGPGTRLTVT.

V is TRBV7-3 and J is TRBJ2-5; the match to TRBD2 covers 9 bases. There are 14 residues in the CDR3. Trimming at V came to 5 bases and at J to 2 bases, leaving 3 bases not matched to a gene. Germline CDR1 and CDR2: SGHTA and FQGTGA. The DNA for the CDR3 is TGTGCCAGCAGCCCGGGACTAGCTCAAGAGACCCAGTACTTC. This translates into CASSPGLAQETQYF.

A note on this clone: The sample has other DNA sequences that encode this CDR3 too. The chain is built from TRBV27 and TRBJ1-5, with 8 positions matching TRBD1. This CDR3 comprises 14 residues. The junction had 1 base not matched to a gene; V was cut back by 2 bases and J by 4 bases. The germline V gene has CDR1 MNHEY and CDR2 SMNVEV (reference sequence). The CDR3 DNA is TGTGCCAGCAGTTTACGACAGGGGAATCAGCCCCAGCATTTT. Translation: CASSLRQGNQPQHF.

This chain uses TRBV5-1 with TRBJ2-1; 8 nucleotides align to TRBD2. CDR1 is SGHRS and CDR2 is YFSETQ in the germline V gene. Germline trimming cut 2 bases from V and 7 bases from J; bases unmatched to any gene: 5. CDR3 length: 14 residues. The CDR3 spells CASSFGGAVNEQFF. The CDR3 DNA reads as TGCGCCAGCAGCTTCGGGGGGGCCGTGAATGAGCAGTTCTTC.

The chain couples TRBV19 to TRBJ2-2; the match to TRBD2 covers 7 bases. Germline loops: CDR1 LNHDA, CDR2 SQIVND (reference sequence). The V segment lost 7 bases and the J segment 7 bases; nucleotides outside the gene matches: 15. The CDR3 is 16 residues long. The CDR3 sequence is CASNGGGPHNGGELFF. The CDR3 bases are TGTGCCAGTAATGGGGGAGGGCCCCATAATGGCGGGGAGCTGTTTTTT.

V is TRBV18 and J is TRBJ1-1; tentative D call: TRBD1 (6 bases). Looked up from germline, CDR1 is KGHSH and CDR2 is LQKENI. There are 16 residues in the CDR3. The V and J ends lost 6 bases and 4 bases respectively, with 21 bases between them. This chain's CDR3 is CASSKGYRVEGTEAFF. In DNA, the CDR3 is TGTGCCAGCTCTAAAGGGTACAGGGTAGAAGGCACTGAAGCTTTCTTT.

The rearrangement links TRBV18 to TRBJ1-4; 7 nucleotides agree with TRBD1. Germline V CDR1 and CDR2: KGHSH, LQKENI. This CDR3 is built from 14 residues. Germline trimming cut 1 base from V and 7 bases from J; bases unmatched to any gene: 3. CDR3 sequence (DNA): TGTGCCAGCTCACCACTATACAGGGGTGAAAAACTGTTTTTT. It translates to CASSPLYRGEKLFF.

The J gene is TRBJ2-7, the V gene TRBV28, with D maybe TRBD1 (8 bases). The germline gives CDR1 MDHEN, CDR2 SYDVKM. V lost 8 bases, J lost 4 bases, and 15 bases lay in between. This CDR3 spans 13 amino acids. The CDR3 sequence is CASLGQGGYEQYF. DNA for the CDR3: TGTGCCAGCCTCGGACAGGGAGGGTACGAGCAGTACTTC. The full variable domain, with the rest looked up from reference TRBV28 and TRBJ2-7, is DVKVTQSSRYLVKRTGEKVFLECVQDMDHENMFWYRQDPGLGLRLIYFSYDVKMKEKGDIPEGYSVSREKKERFSLILESASTNQTSMYLCASLGQGGYEQYFGPGTRLTVT.

The V gene is TRBV11-1, the J gene TRBJ1-3; possibly TRBD1 for D (6 bases). Between the trimmed V and J ends, which lost 4 bases and 1 base, there was a span of 17 bases. Per germline, CDR1 SGHAT and CDR2 FQDESV (reference sequence). The CDR3 extends over 17 amino acids. This chain's CDR3 is CASSSDPTGKSGNTIYF. CDR3 coding DNA: TGTGCCAGCAGCTCGGACCCCACAGGGAAGTCTGGAAACACCATATATTTT. Looking up the rest from reference TRBV11-1 and TRBJ1-3 gives the full variable domain: EAEVAQSPRYKITEKSQAVAFWCDPISGHATLYWYRQILGQGPELLVQFQDESVVDDSQLPKDRFSAERLKGVDSTLKIQPAELGDSAMYLCASSSDPTGKSGNTIYFGEGSWLTVV.

The rearrangement joins TRBV5-5 to TRBJ1-2; possibly TRBD1 for D (5 bases). CDR1 is SGHKS and CDR2 is YYEKEE in the germline V gene (reference sequence). V was pared by 0 bases and J by 5 bases, with 5 bases between. CDR3 length equals 12 residues. The CDR3: CASSLEGYGYTF. The CDR3 coding sequence is TGTGCCAGCAGCTTGGAGGGGTATGGCTACACCTTC. The whole variable domain, remainder taken from reference TRBV5-5 and TRBJ1-2, is DAGVTQSPTHLIKTRGQQVTLRCSPISGHKSVSWYQQVLGQGPQFIFQYYEKEERGRGNFPDRFSARQFPNYSSELNVNALLLGDSALYLCASSLEGYGYTFGSGTRLTVV.

The J gene is TRBJ1-2, the V gene TRBV5-5; 9 nucleotides match TRBD1. The CDR3 loop spans 15 amino acids. Per the germline V gene, CDR1 is SGHKS and CDR2 is YYEKEE (reference sequence). The trim removed 4 bases at V and 4 bases at J, leaving 8 bases unmatched. The CDR3 region has the DNA TGTGCCAGCAGCCAACAACAGGGGGCCGGCTATGGCTACACCTTC. Protein sequence: CASSQQQGAGYGYTF. Together with reference TRBV5-5 and TRBJ1-2, the CDR3 gives the full variable domain: DAGVTQSPTHLIKTRGQQVTLRCSPISGHKSVSWYQQVLGQGPQFIFQYYEKEERGRGNFPDRFSARQFPNYSSELNVNALLLGDSALYLCASSQQQGAGYGYTFGSGTRLTVV.

DNA for the CDR3: TGTGCCAGCAGTGAACTAGCGGGAGACACCGGGGAGCTGTTTTTT. It is translated as CASSELAGDTGELFF. The chain joins TRBV6-1 to TRBJ2-2; 10 nucleotides line up with TRBD2. Trimming removed 2 bases from V and 3 bases from J; junction bases left unmatched: 0. The CDR3 is 15 amino acids. Per germline, CDR1 MNHNS and CDR2 SASEGT.

The CDR3 protein is CASSQDRDRRSPLHF. DNA of the CDR3: TGTGCCAGCAGCCAAGACCGGGACAGACGGTCACCCCTCCACTTT. J is TRBJ1-6 and V is TRBV4-2; 7 nucleotides agree with TRBD1. CDR1 and CDR2 (germline): LGHNA, YNFKEQ. There are 15 residues in the CDR3. The junction had 6 bases not matched to a gene; V was cut back by 0 bases and J by 10 bases.

The chain combines TRBV2 with TRBJ2-2; the D is unclear. The V gene lost 6 bases and the J gene lost 4 bases, with 9 bases spanning the gap. This CDR3 has 13 amino acids. CDR1 is SNHLY and CDR2 is FYNNEI in the germline V gene. CDR3 coding DNA: TGTGCCAGCAGGGCCCAGGTCACCGGGGAGCTGTTTTTT. Its protein is CASRAQVTGELFF.

The rearrangement uses TRBV7-9 and TRBJ1-5, with TRBD1 matching over 11 bases. Germline loops: CDR1 SEHNR, CDR2 FQNEAQ (reference sequence). This CDR3 spans 15 amino acids. Unmatched junction bases numbered 7, after V lost 5 bases and J lost 7 bases. This CDR3 reads CASSPGQGENQPQHF. The CDR3 DNA sequence: TGTGCCAGCAGCCCGGGACAGGGGGAGAACCAGCCCCAGCATTTT. The full variable domain, its missing parts supplied by reference TRBV7-9 and TRBJ1-5, is DTGVSQNPRHKITKRGQNVTFRCDPISEHNRLYWYRQTLGQGPEFLTYFQNEAQLEKSRLLSDRFSAERPKGSFSTLEIQRTEQGDSAMYLCASSPGQGENQPQHFGDGTRLSIL.

V usage is TRBV7-9 and J usage is TRBJ1-1; a weak D match, TRBD1 (5 bases). V was cut by 3 bases and J by 1 base, with 9 bases left in between. CDR1 and CDR2 (germline): SEHNR, FQNEAQ (reference sequence). The CDR3 totals 14 residues. The CDR3 region has the DNA TGTGCCAGCAGCTTTACCGGGGGGAACACTGAAGCTTTCTTT. It translates to CASSFTGGNTEAFF.

V is TRBV5-1 and J is TRBJ2-7; 7 nucleotides match TRBD2. Germline CDR1 is SGHRS and CDR2 is YFSETQ. V lost 3 bases to trimming and J lost 4 bases; unmatched junction nucleotides: 10. This CDR3 contains 15 residues. DNA of the CDR3: TGCGCCAGCAGCTCCCCGGGGAGGGAGCGGTACGAGCAGTACTTC. This sequence encodes CASSSPGRERYEQYF.

The chain uses TRBV5-4 and TRBJ2-7; 13 nucleotides line up with TRBD2. V was pared by 4 bases and J by 4 bases, with 5 bases of the junction left unmatched. This CDR3 is built from 15 residues. The germline V gene has CDR1 SGHNT and CDR2 YYREEE (reference sequence). In DNA form, the CDR3 reads TGTGCCAGCAGCCAGACTAGCGGGAGGACTTACGAGCAGTACTTC. This translates into CASSQTSGRTYEQYF.